A single sample gave rise to the 16 T cell receptor beta chains below, sequenced in a study of CD8 T cells in ankylosing spondylitis. Study findings and constraints: Made up of about eight highly homologous variants, a TCR beta motif appeared characteristic of ankylosing spondylitis blood.

TCRdb fed the 5' RACE reads into MiXCR, producing one record per CDR3 protein. This table holds 650,000 to 800,000 distinct CDR3 sequences, around 20% found once. No antigen has been identified for these receptors. The sequencing sample was made of blood, either unsorted or a sorted T cell fraction (not recorded which). Receptors originate from a male donor with ankylosing spondylitis.

This clonotype was seen a few times. J is TRBJ2-1 and V is TRBV5-1, with 7 bases matching TRBD2. CDR3 length equals 17 residues. Per the germline V gene, CDR1 is SGHRS and CDR2 is YFSETQ. V shed 3 bases, J shed 2 bases, and the junction held 11 bases outside the gene matches. CDR3 in amino acids: CASSWGIGGTTYNEQFF. CDR3 nucleotides: TGCGCCAGCAGCTGGGGGATCGGGGGGACCACCTACAATGAGCAGTTCTTC.

This clonotype was detected a few times. The genes are TRBV5-1 and TRBJ1-1, with TRBD1 matching 9 bases. The ends lost 7 bases at V and 5 bases at J; junction bases unmatched: 6. This CDR3 is built from 13 residues. CDR1 and CDR2 from the germline V gene are SGHRS and YFSETQ. The CDR3 here is CASRRDRDTEAFF. In DNA, the CDR3 is TGCGCCAGCCGCCGGGACAGGGATACTGAAGCTTTCTTT. Full variable domain (missing parts from reference TRBV5-1 and TRBJ1-1): KAGVTQTPRYLIKTRGQQVTLSCSPISGHRSVSWYQQTPGQGLQFLFEYFSETQRNKGNFPGRFSGRQFSNSRSEMNVSTLELGDSALYLCASRRDRDTEAFFGQGTRLTVV.

V usage is TRBV6-2 or TRBV6-3 and J usage is TRBJ2-1, with D hard to call. CDR3 length equals 15 residues. V was clipped by 4 bases and J by 7 bases, with 17 bases between them. CDR1 and CDR2 from the germline V gene are MNHEY and SVGEGT. This CDR3 reads CASSFPRLVANEQFF. The CDR3 DNA is TGTGCCAGCAGTTTTCCGCGGTTGGTAGCTAATGAGCAGTTCTTC.

CDR3 sequence (DNA): TGTGCCAGCAGCACCGGGACGGCGAACACCGGGGAGCTGTTTTTT. This translates into CASSTGTANTGELFF. This chain joins TRBV7-8 and TRBJ2-2; D may correspond to TRBD1 or TRBD2 (5 bases each). Germline V gene data show CDR1 as SGHVS and CDR2 as FQNEAQ. This CDR3 has 15 amino acids. V was trimmed by 5 bases and J by 0 bases, leaving 10 bases between them.

The rearrangement links TRBV20-1 to TRBJ2-7, with D perhaps TRBD1 (5 bases). CDR3 length: 13 amino acids. The V gene's germline CDR1 is DFQATT and CDR2 SNEGSKA (reference sequence). V was pared by 4 bases and J by 1 base, with 11 bases between. CDR3 sequence: CSATRKGSYEQYF. For the CDR3, the DNA is TGCAGTGCTACGAGAAAGGGGTCCTACGAGCAGTACTTC.

The chain has TRBV5-6 and TRBJ2-5; 8 nucleotides match TRBD1. The ends lost 3 bases at V and 4 bases at J; junction bases unmatched: 5. This CDR3 region has 14 residues. Germline-derived CDR1 and CDR2 are SGHDT and YYEEEE. The CDR3 loop is CASSSRTGPETQYF. CDR3 sequence (DNA): TGTGCCAGCAGCTCCCGGACAGGGCCAGAGACCCAGTACTTC. Together with reference TRBV5-6 and TRBJ2-5, the CDR3 gives the full variable domain: DAGVTQSPTHLIKTRGQQVTLRCSPKSGHDTVSWYQQALGQGPQFIFQYYEEEERQRGNFPDRFSGHQFPNYSSELNVNALLLGDSALYLCASSSRTGPETQYFGPGTRLLVL.

This clonotype is a singleton in its sample. This chain connects TRBV7-9 to TRBJ2-7; D might be TRBD1 (5 bases). The CDR3 is 15 amino acids. CDR1 and CDR2 (germline): SEHNR, FQNEAQ (reference sequence). V shed 4 bases and J shed 2 bases, with 15 bases lying between them. CDR3 protein: CASSWYDRRPYEQYF. The DNA of the CDR3 is TGTGCCAGCAGCTGGTACGACAGACGTCCCTACGAGCAGTACTTC.

The gene calls are TRBV7-9 and TRBJ2-1, with TRBD1 identical over 8 bases. The CDR3 spans 14 residues. CDR1 and CDR2 (germline): SEHNR, FQNEAQ (reference sequence). The V and J ends lost 5 bases and 6 bases, in that order; junction bases with no gene match: 6. The CDR3 reads CASSPPDRGNEQFF. In nucleotides, the CDR3 is TGTGCCAGCAGCCCCCCCGACAGGGGCAATGAGCAGTTCTTC.

This clonotype was seen more than once but under ten times. The V and J genes are TRBV10-3 and TRBJ1-1; tentative D call: TRBD1 (5 bases). The V end lost 8 bases, the J end lost 3 bases, and 7 bases lay between the germline ends. Germline CDR1 is ENHRY and CDR2 is SYGVKD. The CDR3 spans 11 residues. The CDR3 coding sequence is TGTGCCATCGGAGGGGACACTGAAGCTTTCTTT. It codes for CAIGGDTEAFF.

This clonotype was counted at least ten times. V is TRBV29-1 and J is TRBJ2-1; D is possibly TRBD1 or TRBD2 (5 bases each). With 7 bases removed from V and 8 bases from J, the gap between germline ends came to 9 bases. CDR1 and CDR2 (germline): SQVTM, ANQGSEA. CDR3 size: 10 residues. The CDR3 sequence is CSGGFDEQFF. DNA of the CDR3: TGCAGCGGGGGGTTCGATGAGCAGTTCTTC.

This clonotype was counted a few times. This chain connects TRBV27 to TRBJ2-7, with 11 nucleotides matching TRBD2. This CDR3 is 18 amino acids long. Per germline, CDR1 MNHEY and CDR2 SMNVEV (reference sequence). V gave up 3 bases and J gave up 5 bases; unmatched junction bases: 15. CDR3 in DNA: TGTGCCAGCAGTTTCACCTCTAGCGGGAGGATCATAGTGAACGAGCAGTACTTC. Its translation is CASSFTSSGRIIVNEQYF.

The V and J genes are TRBV20-1 and TRBJ1-2, with 10 bases aligning to TRBD1. V lost 5 bases to trimming and J lost 3 bases; unmatched junction nucleotides: 12. The CDR3 covers 16 residues. The V gene's germline CDR1 is DFQATT and CDR2 SNEGSKA (reference sequence). Here the CDR3 reads CSAGPPGQGRDYGYTF. The DNA of the CDR3 is TGCAGTGCTGGGCCCCCGGGACAGGGGAGGGACTATGGCTACACCTTC.

This clonotype was counted only a few times. The gene calls are TRBV4-1 and TRBJ2-7; 7 positions agree with TRBD2. The CDR3 is 15 amino acids. The V gene end was trimmed by 1 base and the J gene end by 0 bases; junction bases not matched to a gene: 3. Germline V CDR1 and CDR2: MGHRA, YSYEKL. The CDR3 sequence is CASSQGGGYSYEQYF. For the CDR3, the DNA is TGCGCCAGCAGCCAAGGGGGAGGGTACTCCTACGAGCAGTACTTC.

This clonotype was recorded a few times. This chain uses TRBV6-1 with TRBJ1-2; D is unclear. Per germline, CDR1 MNHNS and CDR2 SASEGT. The CDR3 totals 17 residues. V lost 5 bases, J lost 2 bases, and 21 bases lay in between. The CDR3 nucleotides read TGTGCCAGCAGTCCCCCGGGATATCTTGGGAAAAACTATGGCTACACCTTC. Translating it yields CASSPPGYLGKNYGYTF.

The CDR3 loop is CASSGSPDEQFF. In DNA form, the CDR3 reads TGTGCCAGCAGCGGTAGTCCCGATGAGCAGTTCTTC. The chain combines TRBV12-3 or TRBV12-4 with TRBJ2-1; D is uncertain. This CDR3 contains 12 residues. Trimming left V 6 bases short and J 8 bases short, with 11 bases between.

The V gene is TRBV4-3, the J gene TRBJ2-4, with a tentative D call TRBD1 (5 bases). The CDR3 contains 14 residues. Germline V gene data show CDR1 as LGHNA and CDR2 as YSLEER. V lost 1 base and J 9 bases, leaving 13 bases between the germline ends. The CDR3 sequence: CASSQVQGSGIQYF. CDR3 bases: TGCGCCAGCAGCCAAGTTCAGGGATCGGGCATTCAGTACTTC.